This TCR beta chain is from a study of shared clonotypes between healthy human individuals. Study findings and constraints: Few donors limited the genetic and exposure-history diversity represented. Only blood underwent sampling, and tissue repertoires likely differ.

This CDR3 spans 14 amino acids. The germline V gene has CDR1 SGHVS and CDR2 FQNEAQ. With 2 bases removed from V and 2 bases from J, the gap between germline ends came to 9 bases. For this clone: Its antigen is undetermined.

A split of CD4+ cells into CD45RA+ naive and CD45RA-negative memory subsets was performed. Authors' analysis steps: Junction-only sequences without quality scores were provided by ImmunoSEQ, so filtering was different. Measured with immunoSEQ multiplex PCR; TCRdb has only the in-frame clones, and not every one. The D gene and trimming were derived from the DNA, and the V and J assignments and clone size from that table. The data contain approximately 530,000 clones, approximately 94% of them singletons. The gene calls are TRBV7-8 and TRBJ2-5; D may be TRBD2 (5 bases). The sample was naive CD4+ T cells sorted from blood. Subset denoted: CD45RA+ positively selected. The TCR was taken from a woman younger than 45 in good health. CDR3 loop: CASSLRPGQETQYF. The CDR3 nucleotides are TGTGCCAGCAGCTTAAGACCGGGACAAGAGACCCAGTACTTC.